A selection of T cell receptor beta chains follows, all from one sample in a study of metastatic and nonmetastatic thyroid tumors. Using MiXCR, TCRdb reanalyzed the PCR reads. This repertoire shows more than 15,000 clones, approximately 32% found once; its top ten account for 10% to 15%. Material for sequencing was tumor tissue. These receptor sequences come from a male donor with papillary thyroid cancer or a benign thyroid nodule (not recorded which). Some clones in this sample may be carry-over from other donors' samples. CDR3s include the opening cysteine and the closing phenylalanine or tryptophan. The D gene is left open where the match is weak. A clone size is listed for some rows: how often the clone was seen (once, few, many), or a class if it is expanded.

TRBJ2-1 | TRBD2 | TRBV11-2 | - | TGTGCCAGCAGCCCTGCGGGGGTGGCCTACAATGAGCAGTTCTTC | CASSPAGVAYNEQFF
TRBJ1-1 | - | TRBV20-1 | - | TGCAGTGCTATCGCAGGGGATGGGGGCACTGAAGCTTTCTTT | CSAIAGDGGTEAFF
TRBJ2-7 | TRBD1 | TRBV5-6 | - | TGTGCCAGCAGCTTGAGTGGGACAGGGGGCTTCTACGAGCAGTACTTC | CASSLSGTGGFYEQYF
TRBJ2-7 | - | TRBV7-2 | - | TGTGCCAGCAGCTTAGAGAACGGGGACGAGCAGTACTTC | CASSLENGDEQYF
TRBJ1-1 | - | TRBV9 | - | TGTGCCAGCGGCCAGGGGAGCACTGAAGCTTTCTTT | CASGQGSTEAFF
TRBJ2-7 | TRBD1 | TRBV4-1 | - | TGCGCCAGCAGCCCCGGACAGGGGCCCTCCTACGAGCAGTACTTC | CASSPGQGPSYEQYF
TRBJ2-3 | TRBD2 | TRBV7-6 | - | TGTGCCAGCAGCTTAAGCGCGAGGGAGGGCCGGGGCACAGATACGCAGTATTTT | CASSLSAREGRGTDTQYF
TRBJ2-3 | - | TRBV7-9 | many | TGTGCTTTATCGGGGAGCACAGATACGCAGTATTTT | CALSGSTDTQYF
TRBJ2-7 | TRBD1 | TRBV6-1 | few | TGTGCCAGCAGGGGACAGGGCCCATACGAGCAGTACTTC | CASRGQGPYEQYF
TRBJ2-3 | - | TRBV10-2 | many | TGCGCCAGCACTCAGCGGGATACGCAGTATTTT | CASTQRDTQYF
TRBJ1-3 | - | TRBV30 | many | TGTGCTTGGAGGTCCGGAGTGAACACCATATATTTT | CAWRSGVNTIYF
TRBJ2-1 | - | TRBV12-3/TRBV12-4 | - | TGTGCCAGCAGTTTAGACGTTTACTCCTACAATGAGCAGTTCTTC | CASSLDVYSYNEQFF
TRBJ2-3 | TRBD1 | TRBV18 | many | TGTGCCAGCTCACCAACAGGGGCGATGGCAGATACGCAGTATTTT | CASSPTGAMADTQYF
TRBJ2-3 | TRBD2 | TRBV10-2 | - | TGCGCCAGCGGTTTAGCGGGAGGTATAGATACGCAGTATTTT | CASGLAGGIDTQYF
TRBJ1-6 | - | TRBV6-2/TRBV6-3 | few | TGTGCCAGCAGCCCCCAGTCGGGGTCACCCCTCCACTTT | CASSPQSGSPLHF
TRBJ2-2 | - | TRBV28 | hyperexpanded | TGTGCCAGCAGTTTGGCCGGGGAGCTGTTTTTT | CASSLAGELFF
TRBJ1-1 | - | TRBV19 | - | TGTGCCAGTAGTATTTCGGGGGAATGGGAGGCTTTCTTT | CASSISGEWEAFF
TRBJ2-7 | TRBD2 | TRBV5-1 | - | TGCGCCAGCAGCCTTGGACTAGTGTACGAGCAGTACTTC | CASSLGLVYEQYF